These T cell receptor beta chains were read from a single sample in a study of vaccination effects on CD4 cells after COVID-19. Method: immunoSEQ multiplex PCR; TCRdb's copy keeps in-frame clones and lacks some. The sample has approximately 40,000 clones; around 70% are singletons. Antigen specificity for these receptors is unknown. The sequenced sample was CD4+ T cells from PBMCs cultured with SARS-CoV-2 spike peptides, obtained before COVID-19 vaccination. The origin of the receptors is a human donor who received a COVID-19 vaccine. The CDR3 runs from the conserved cysteine through the conserved F or W. The D gene is left open where the match is weak. A clone size is listed for some rows: how often the clone was seen (once, few, many), or a class if it is expanded.

v_gene	d_gene	j_gene	abundance	CDR3aa	CDR3nt
TRBV2	NA	TRBJ1-4	NA	CAMRSPEVEKLFF	TGTGCCATGAGATCCCCAGAGGTTGAAAAACTGTTTTTT
TRBV5-1	TRBD2	TRBJ2-3	NA	CASSLRGLHTDTQYF	TGCGCCAGCAGCTTACGGGGACTACACACAGATACGCAGTATTTT
TRBV4-1	NA	TRBJ1-1	once	CASSQEGARLGEAFF	TGCGCCAGCAGCCAAGAGGGTGCCCGGCTGGGAGAAGCTTTCTTT
TRBV29-1	NA	TRBJ1-1	once	CSVEFGTRNTEAFF	TGCAGCGTTGAATTTGGGACAAGGAACACTGAAGCTTTCTTT
TRBV2	TRBD1	TRBJ1-5	NA	CASRGNYRGGNQPQHF	TGTGCCAGCAGGGGAAACTACAGGGGGGGCAATCAGCCCCAGCATTTT
TRBV5-1	TRBD1	TRBJ1-5	NA	CASSRLPGQGSNQPQHF	TGCGCCAGCAGCCGCCTCCCGGGACAGGGCTCTAATCAGCCCCAGCATTTT
TRBV19	NA	TRBJ1-5	NA	CASSIVAGSNQPQHF	TGTGCCAGTAGTATAGTTGCGGGGAGCAATCAGCCCCAGCATTTT
TRBV21-1	NA	TRBJ2-2	NA	CASSAGHLNTGELFF	TGTGCCAGCAGCGCGGGACACTTGAACACCGGGGAGCTGTTTTTT
TRBV4-2	TRBD2	TRBJ2-4	NA	CASSQEPQNTRGNIQYF	TGTGCCAGCAGCCAAGAGCCTCAGAATACGCGGGGGAACATTCAGTACTTC
TRBV3-1/TRBV3-2	NA	TRBJ1-1	NA	CASSPGRRNTEAFF	TGTGCCAGCAGTCCCGGACGGCGAAACACTGAAGCTTTCTTT
TRBV7-2	TRBD2	TRBJ2-5	NA	CASSEGLAVETQYF	TGTGCCAGCAGCGAGGGACTAGCGGTAGAGACCCAGTACTTC
TRBV27	TRBD1	TRBJ1-1	NA	CASSLDRVGGTEAFF	TGTGCCAGCAGTTTGGACAGGGTAGGGGGGACTGAAGCTTTCTTT
TRBV7-8	NA	TRBJ2-7	NA	CASSLAPSGTYEQYF	TGTGCCAGCAGCTTAGCGCCAAGTGGGACCTACGAGCAGTACTTC
TRBV29-1	NA	TRBJ1-1	few	CSVEDWAPTNTEAFF	TGCAGCGTTGAAGATTGGGCCCCGACGAACACTGAAGCTTTCTTT
TRBV29-1	NA	TRBJ2-6	NA	CSVRTLFSSGANVLTF	TGCAGCGTCAGGACGCTCTTCAGCTCTGGGGCCAACGTCCTGACTTTC
TRBV3-1/TRBV3-2	NA	TRBJ1-5	NA	CASSQVEGLDNQPQHF	TGTGCCAGCAGCCAAGTAGAGGGATTAGACAATCAGCCCCAGCATTTT
TRBV29-1	TRBD2	TRBJ2-5	NA	CSVTSGKETQYF	TGCAGCGTCACCAGCGGGAAAGAGACCCAGTACTTC
TRBV11-3	TRBD1	TRBJ2-2	NA	CASSGRTGTGELFF	TGTGCCAGCAGCGGAAGGACAGGCACCGGGGAGCTGTTTTTT
TRBV5-4	TRBD1	TRBJ1-3	few	CASSTGGQGAGNTIYF	TGTGCCAGCAGCACAGGGGGACAGGGGGCTGGAAACACCATATATTTT
TRBV24-1	NA	TRBJ1-2	NA	CATSDSGTPANYGYTF	TGTGCCACCAGTGACTCTGGGACTCCCGCTAACTATGGCTACACCTTC
TRBV7-2	NA	TRBJ1-2	few	CASRLTQGGGYGYTF	TGTGCCAGCAGACTAACACAGGGAGGGGGCTATGGCTACACCTTC
TRBV5-1	NA	TRBJ1-2	NA	CASSLAGGYGYTF	TGCGCCAGCAGCTTGGCCGGGGGATATGGCTACACCTTC